This record concerns one T cell receptor (beta chain) sequence. The sample holds many counts of this clone. This clone's antigen is unknown. Base qualities are not recorded, but no much larger clone differs from it by a single base. Additional DNA sequences in this sample encode the identical CDR3. These data originate in a study of shared clonotypes between healthy human individuals (dated by TCRdb to the early 2020s). For context, the study as a whole: The cohort included three men and a couple of women between 18 and 49 years of age. To estimate repertoire size and how much clonotype sharing occurs between individuals, the study deeply sequenced the blood TCR repertoires of five healthy adults. To increase sequencing depth and limit assay-specific biases, TCR repertoire library preparation and sequencing were carried out by different laboratories using diverse techniques. Between about 0.94 and 8.9 billion PBMCs per donor were obtained by leukapheresis.

Taken from cysteine to phenylalanine, the CDR3 has 14 residues. Just CDR3 DNA is preserved here, 42 bases in frame from base 1. The germline V gene supplies CDR1 WSHSY and CDR2 SAAADI. Relative to germline, V is 0 bases shorter and J is 7 bases shorter, with 12 bases between their ends. Healthy HIV-negative adults with no recently reported acute infections or vaccinations were included as donors. Every donor was a Caucasian adult living in Nashville, Tennessee, USA. For unsorted samples, about 85 million PBMCs were counted and genomic DNA was extracted with the QIAamp DNA Blood Mini kit. Blood was collected by leukapheresis, and PBMCs were isolated by Ficoll-Histopaque density gradient centrifugation and then cryopreserved in liquid nitrogen vapor phase. Findings and caveats that apply to the study as a whole: The small number of donors limited the genetic and exposure-history diversity represented. Pairwise subsampling led to the expectation that sequencing depth would affect the degree of clonotype sharing among donors. Sampling was restricted to blood, and TCR repertoires in tissue are likely to differ from TCR repertoires in blood.

Using the deep immunoSEQ assay, TCR CDR3 regions were amplified from genomic DNA by multiplex PCR. Extracted genomic DNA from each cell subset was spread evenly across all wells of several immunoSEQ 96-well plates, with each plate serving as a replicate. For unsorted PBMC, approximately 0.3 ug of genomic DNA, equivalent to tens of thousands of T cell genomes, went into each replicate PCR. Genomic DNA from unsorted PBMC was sequenced over ten immunoSEQ deep assay plates. Purified libraries were measured with a Qubit 3.0 fluorometer, size-checked on a Bioanalyzer 2100, and measured again with the KAPA Library Quantification kit. Each immunoSEQ 96-well plate was sequenced on its own single-read 150-cycle Illumina NextSeq 550 flow cell. Per the original workflow: Because the immunoSEQ output included only junctional sequences and no quality scores, the filtering could not be the same as the filtering used for full-length reads. Sequences were annotated with PyIR, a Python wrapper for IgBLAST v1.9, using IMGT germline references to assign V/J genes and CDR3. Reads were removed for weak V/J assignments (E-value above 1e-6), missing CDR3, stop codons, out-of-frame junctions, or ambiguous translated residues. V3J clonotypes were defined by identical inferred V gene, J gene, and CDR3 amino acid sequence. The percentage overlap between two repertoires was calculated by dividing the number of shared unique clonotypes by the size of the smaller repertoire. Three approaches were used to assess repertoire richness: RTK rarefaction, the Chao1 estimator, and Recon v2.1 estimates of unobserved clonotypes. TCRdb provides this immuneACCESS table in a form limited to in-frame rearrangements. Some clones are lacking; in checked studies, under half of them reflect an unresolved V gene, and why the rest are absent is not known. Clone size and V and J calls were adopted from that table, with D and trimming inferred from the DNA. Across this sample there are about 560,000 clones, with roughly 79% seen only once. Together, the top ten hold more than 10% of the sample.

Sample: PBMCs. The TCR sequence derives from a woman in her 40s in good health. Some clones in this sample may be carry-over from other donors' samples. The V and J segments used are TRBV10-2 and TRBJ1-2; TRBD1 is a weak D gene call, 6 bases matching. The nucleotide sequence is given as TGCGCCAGCAGTGAGTCGGGCGGGGGCGGTGGCTACACCTTC. The translation is CASSESGGGGGYTF.